The 28 T cell receptor beta chains below all came from one sample that was sequenced in a study of blood T cells in healthy people across ages. A J-beta primer mix and a sample-barcoded 5' primer were used in a second PCR of about 6 to 12 cycles. TCRdb independently ran MiXCR on the 5' RACE reads; one entry per CDR3 protein. Of roughly 700,000 distinct CDR3 sequences in the sample, around a quarter were seen once. These data are also associated with another study on T cells of mothers and their children.

What was sequenced was blood. The receptor source for this set is a boy younger than 18 in good health.

V and J are TRBV7-9 and TRBJ2-5, with no clear D. V was pared by 5 bases and J by 11 bases, with 18 bases between. CDR1 and CDR2 from the germline V gene are SEHNR and FQNEAQ (reference sequence). The CDR3 extends over 13 amino acids. CDR3 sequence: CASSTSFLDTQYF. CDR3 bases: TGTGCCAGCAGCACGTCGTTTCTAGACACTCAGTACTTC. Full variable domain (missing parts from reference TRBV7-9 and TRBJ2-5): DTGVSQNPRHKITKRGQNVTFRCDPISEHNRLYWYRQTLGQGPEFLTYFQNEAQLEKSRLLSDRFSAERPKGSFSTLEIQRTEQGDSAMYLCASSTSFLDTQYFGPGTRLLVL.

The table lists this clonotype with many counts. The chain links TRBV20-1 to TRBJ2-7, with D possibly matching TRBD2 (6 bases). The germline V gene has CDR1 DFQATT and CDR2 SNEGSKA (reference sequence). The CDR3 has 15 amino acids. V was trimmed by 0 bases and J by 0 bases, leaving 12 bases between them. The CDR3 DNA reads as TGCAGTGCTAGAGATGAGAGGCGGGGCTCCTACGAGCAGTACTTC. It translates to CSARDERRGSYEQYF.

This clonotype was counted between two and nine times. At one end the junction does not follow the germline gene, possibly because of a read error. The chain carries TRBV6-4 and TRBJ2-1; 10 bases line up with TRBD2. The CDR3 runs 16 residues. Germline V lookup: CDR1 MRHNA, CDR2 SNTAGT. The CDR3 DNA is TGCGCCAGCAGTCCGACGGCTAGCGGGAGCTACAATGAGCAGTTCTTC. This gives the protein CASSPTASGSYNEQFF.

A few counts support this clonotype. The genes are TRBV4-1 and TRBJ1-4; D gene uncertain. CDR1 is MGHRA, CDR2 YSYEKL, per germline. With 4 bases removed from V and 8 bases from J, the gap between germline ends came to 14 bases. The CDR3 runs to 14 residues. The DNA for the CDR3 is TGCGCCAGCAGCCGCGGACGGGCGGCGGAAAAACTGTTTTTT. This translates into CASSRGRAAEKLFF.

The rearrangement links TRBV5-1 to TRBJ2-5; TRBD1 aligns across 7 bases. J gave up 5 bases and V 3 bases, and 16 bases lay outside the gene matches. The CDR3 covers 17 residues. Germline lookup yields CDR1 SGHRS and CDR2 YFSETQ. CDR3 in DNA: TGCGCCAGCAGCTCCCCGATGGGACAGCCCCTGCAGGAGACCCAGTACTTC. As protein: CASSSPMGQPLQETQYF.

This chain connects TRBV20-1 to TRBJ1-1; 10 positions match TRBD1. From germline, CDR1 is DFQATT and CDR2 SNEGSKA (reference sequence). This CDR3 contains 15 residues. V shed 4 bases, J shed 4 bases, and the junction held 9 bases outside the gene matches. The CDR3 DNA reads TGCAGTGCTATCGACAGGGGGCGCAGTAGCACTGAAGCTTTCTTT. This sequence encodes CSAIDRGRSSTEAFF.

The gene calls are TRBV12-3 or TRBV12-4 and TRBJ2-3, with 9 bases that match TRBD2. The CDR3 covers 16 residues. With V trimmed by 6 bases and J by 6 bases, 13 bases remained unmatched. The CDR3 DNA reads as TGTGCCAGCAGCATCGGGGTAGCGGGGGTCCTGGATACGCAGTATTTT. Its translation is CASSIGVAGVLDTQYF.

This clonotype appeared a few times. The rearrangement uses TRBV5-1 and TRBJ2-3; 8 nucleotides align to TRBD1. This CDR3 comprises 15 residues. Germline CDR1 reads SGHRS; CDR2 reads YFSETQ. After removal of 4 bases from V and 6 bases from J, the junction contained 10 bases not matched to a gene. The chain's CDR3 is CASSLVDREPDTQYF. The CDR3 DNA follows: TGCGCCAGCAGCCTGGTGGACAGGGAACCCGATACGCAGTATTTT. Supplemented by reference TRBV5-1 and TRBJ2-3, the full variable domain reads KAGVTQTPRYLIKTRGQQVTLSCSPISGHRSVSWYQQTPGQGLQFLFEYFSETQRNKGNFPGRFSGRQFSNSRSEMNVSTLELGDSALYLCASSLVDREPDTQYFGPGTRLTVL.

The rearrangement uses TRBV29-1 and TRBJ2-5; possibly TRBD1 or TRBD2 for D (5 bases each). Trimming took 6 bases from V and 1 from J, leaving 9 bases between them. The CDR3 runs 12 residues. The germline gives CDR1 SQVTM, CDR2 ANQGSEA. CDR3 nucleotides: TGCAGCGTCCCAGGGAGCCAAGAGACCCAGTACTTC. This encodes CSVPGSQETQYF.

The rearrangement links TRBV3-1 to TRBJ2-3; D not resolved. This CDR3 comprises 13 residues. Germline-derived CDR1 and CDR2 are LGHDT and YNNKEL (reference sequence). Trimming took 5 bases from V and 5 from J, leaving 11 bases between them. The CDR3 reads CASSKYLGDTQYF. CDR3 sequence (DNA): TGTGCCAGCAGCAAGTATTTGGGAGATACGCAGTATTTT.

The CDR3 loop reads CSAREAGTGELFF. CDR3 nucleotides: TGCAGTGCTAGAGAAGCCGGTACCGGGGAGCTGTTTTTT. The chain is built from TRBV20-1 and TRBJ2-2; D not certain. Germline V gene lookup returns CDR1 DFQATT and CDR2 SNEGSKA (reference sequence). The CDR3 extends over 13 amino acids. V was trimmed by 0 bases and J by 5 bases, leaving 7 bases between them.

The chain couples TRBV12-3 or TRBV12-4 to TRBJ2-5; TRBD2 matches 10 bases. J gave up 2 bases and V 1 base, and 7 bases lay outside the gene matches. The CDR3 is 17 amino acids. DNA of the CDR3: TGTGCCAGCAGTTTAGGGCTAGCGGGGGACCAACAAGAGACCCAGTACTTC. The encoded protein is CASSLGLAGDQQETQYF.

The chain carries TRBV21-1 and TRBJ2-7; TRBD2, the table's D call, was not compared with the DNA. TRBV21-1 is a pseudogene segment. This CDR3 is built from 17 residues. DNA of the CDR3: TGTGCCAGCAGCTTGAGACCGGGAGGGAATAAAATGTACGAGCAGTACTTC. Amino acid sequence: CASSLRPGGNKMYEQYF.

V usage is TRBV7-8 and J usage is TRBJ2-1, with 11 bases lining up with TRBD2. V trimming: 7 bases; J trimming: 10 bases; junction bases outside the gene matches: 9. The CDR3 runs to 14 residues. Germline assignment: CDR1 SGHVS and CDR2 FQNEAQ. For the CDR3, the DNA is TGTGCCAGCATCTCTAGCGGGGGGCCTGGGGAGCAGTTCTTC. It is translated as CASISSGGPGEQFF. Full variable domain (remainder filled in from reference TRBV7-8 and TRBJ2-1): GAGVSQSPRYKVAKRGQDVALRCDPISGHVSLFWYQQALGQGPEFLTYFQNEAQLDKSGLPSDRFFAERPEGSVSTLKIQRTQQEDSAVYLCASISSGGPGEQFFGPGTRLTVL.

The genes are TRBV12-3 or TRBV12-4 and TRBJ1-6; 8 bases map to TRBD1. This CDR3 comprises 13 residues. Trimming took 5 bases from V and 12 from J; bases not matched to a gene: 6. CDR3 protein: CASSHGQGRPLHF. In DNA form, the CDR3 reads TGTGCCAGCAGTCACGGACAGGGCAGACCCCTCCACTTT.

The V and J genes are TRBV4-3 and TRBJ1-4, with D possibly matching TRBD1 (6 bases). V dropped 0 bases and J dropped 5 bases, with 10 bases sitting between them. Germline V CDR1 and CDR2: LGHNA, YSLEER. The CDR3 spans 15 residues. The CDR3 here is CASSQDGDKNEKLFF. The CDR3 DNA reads TGCGCCAGCAGCCAAGATGGGGACAAGAATGAAAAACTGTTTTTT.

The CDR3 protein is CASSSTGPGELFF. Here the CDR3 DNA reads TGTGCCAGCAGTTCGACAGGGCCGGGGGAACTGTTTTTT. V usage is TRBV27 and J usage is TRBJ1-4; 7 bases agree with TRBD1. The germline V gene has CDR1 MNHEY and CDR2 SMNVEV (reference sequence). The CDR3 spans 13 residues. Losses at the gene ends were 4 bases for V and 12 bases for J; bases not matched to a gene: 8.

The chain uses TRBV6-1 and TRBJ1-1, with a weak D call TRBD1 (5 bases). Germline CDR1 is MNHNS and CDR2 is SASEGT. The ends were cut back, 2 bases at V and 1 base at J, with 11 bases in the middle. This CDR3 has 15 residues. In DNA, the CDR3 is TGTGCCAGCAGTGAATACTCAGGGAAGAACACTGAAGCTTTCTTT. Translation gives CASSEYSGKNTEAFF.

The chain recombines TRBV9 with TRBJ2-3, with 8 bases aligning to TRBD2. The CDR3 has 15 amino acids. V dropped 0 bases and J dropped 11; count of bases not matched to a gene: 11. Germline CDR1 is SGDLS and CDR2 is YYNGEE. The CDR3 coding sequence is TGTGCCAGCAGCGTAGCTGTACTAGCGGAGAGGGGGCAGTATTTT. It is translated as CASSVAVLAERGQYF.

Concerning this clonotype itself: At one of its ends the junction is not consistent with the germline gene, which may arise from a read error. V gene TRBV7-9 combines with J gene TRBJ2-5, with 9 bases fitting TRBD2. The CDR3 has 11 residues. CDR1 and CDR2 from the germline V gene are SEHNR and FQNEAQ (reference sequence). CDR3 in DNA: TGTGCCAGCAGCACCAGACTAGCGGAGAACTTC. Amino acid sequence: CASSTRLAENF.

To note about this clonotype: A much larger clone lies one base from this, so it may be a read error. The chain recombines TRBV6-1 with TRBJ2-7; D not certain. V shed 2 bases and J shed 6 bases, with 2 bases lying between them. The CDR3 spans 10 residues. The germline CDR1 and CDR2 sequences are MNHNS and SASEGT. The CDR3 DNA reads TGTGCCAGCAGTGAAACCGAGCAGTACTTC. It codes for CASSETEQYF.

This clonotype was counted only a few times. The V and J genes are TRBV4-3 and TRBJ2-1, with a tentative D call TRBD1 (5 bases). Germline values: CDR1 LGHNA, CDR2 YSLEER. The V end was cut by 2 bases, the J end by 6 bases, with 11 bases between. This CDR3 spans 14 amino acids. The CDR3 nucleotides are TGCGCCAGCAGCCAATTCGACAGTCCCAATGAGCAGTTCTTC. Amino acid sequence: CASSQFDSPNEQFF.

In nucleotides, the CDR3 is TGCGCCAGCAGCCAGACTAGCGGGCGGCGGGAGACCCAGTACTTC. It encodes CASSQTSGRRETQYF. The chain joins TRBV5-1 to TRBJ2-5; 10 bases line up with TRBD2. Germline V CDR1 and CDR2: SGHRS, YFSETQ. V trimming: 4 bases; J trimming: 5 bases; junction bases outside the gene matches: 8. This CDR3 contains 15 residues.

This sequence joins TRBV27 and TRBJ2-5, with no clear D. The CDR3 runs to 13 residues. Per germline, CDR1 MNHEY and CDR2 SMNVEV (reference sequence). V was shortened by 4 bases and J by 5 bases, with 11 bases between the two germline ends. The CDR3 DNA reads as TGTGCCAGCAGTTCCCCTTACCGGGAGACCCAGTACTTC. It codes for CASSSPYRETQYF.

The V call is TRBV5-1, the J call TRBJ1-2; no clear D gene. Deletions cut 2 bases from V and 11 bases from J, with 13 bases between. The CDR3 loop spans 12 amino acids. The germline V gene has CDR1 SGHRS and CDR2 YFSETQ. This CDR3 is CASSFSGFGYTF. As DNA, the CDR3 is TGCGCCAGCAGCTTCTCCGGCTTTGGGTACACCTTC.

This chain joins TRBV28 and TRBJ2-5; TRBD2 aligns across 10 bases. Matching the DNA end better, TRBJ2-7 makes the J call doubtful. The CDR3 loop spans 14 amino acids. Germline V gene data show CDR1 as MDHEN and CDR2 as SYDVKM. CDR3 sequence: CASSPGLADSEQYF. The CDR3 nucleotides are TGTGCCAGCAGTCCAGGACTAGCGGACTCCGAGCAGTACTTC.

The DNA for the CDR3 is TGTGCCAGCAGCTTAGCGGCTAGCGGGGTGATCTCCTACGAGCAGTACTTC. Its translation: CASSLAASGVISYEQYF. The rearrangement joins TRBV11-2 to TRBJ2-5; 9 bases fit TRBD2. The end of the DNA aligns better with TRBJ2-7, so the J call may be wrong. The CDR3 has 17 amino acids. CDR1 and CDR2 (germline): SGHAT, FQNNGV.

This clonotype has only a few counts. The chain links TRBV10-3 to TRBJ2-7; the D gene is possibly TRBD2 (5 bases). V was cut by 2 bases and J by 5 bases, with 13 bases left in between. Germline V gene sequence: CDR1 ENHRY, CDR2 SYGVKD. The CDR3 runs to 14 residues. CDR3 DNA sequence: TGTGCCATCAGTGAGGAGGGTTTCGTGGACGAGCAGTACTTC. Translating gives CAISEEGFVDEQYF.